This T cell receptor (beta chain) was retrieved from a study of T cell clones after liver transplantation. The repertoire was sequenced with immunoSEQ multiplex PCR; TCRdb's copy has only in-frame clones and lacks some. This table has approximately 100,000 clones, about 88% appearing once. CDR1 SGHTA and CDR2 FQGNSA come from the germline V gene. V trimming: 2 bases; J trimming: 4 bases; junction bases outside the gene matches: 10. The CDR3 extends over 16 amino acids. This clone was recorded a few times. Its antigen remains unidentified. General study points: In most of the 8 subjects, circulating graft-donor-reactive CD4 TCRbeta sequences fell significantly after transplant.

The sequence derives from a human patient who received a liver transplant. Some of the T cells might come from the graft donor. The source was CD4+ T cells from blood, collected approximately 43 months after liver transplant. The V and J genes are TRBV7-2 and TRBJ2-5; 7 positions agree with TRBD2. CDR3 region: CASSLQGRGGRETQYF. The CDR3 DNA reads TGTGCCAGCAGCTTACAGGGCCGAGGCGGGAGAGAGACCCAGTACTTC.